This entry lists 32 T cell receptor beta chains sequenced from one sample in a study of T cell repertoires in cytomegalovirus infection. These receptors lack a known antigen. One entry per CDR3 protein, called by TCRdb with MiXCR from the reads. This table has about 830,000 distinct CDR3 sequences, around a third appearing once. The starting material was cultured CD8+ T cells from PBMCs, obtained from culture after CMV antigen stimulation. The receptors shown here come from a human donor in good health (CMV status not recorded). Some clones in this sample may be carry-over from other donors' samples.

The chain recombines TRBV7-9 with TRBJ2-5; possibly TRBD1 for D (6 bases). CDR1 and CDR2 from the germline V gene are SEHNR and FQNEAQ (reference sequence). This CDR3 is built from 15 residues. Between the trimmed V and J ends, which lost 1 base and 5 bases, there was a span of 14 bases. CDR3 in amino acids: CASSLGPQGDETQYF. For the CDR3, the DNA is TGTGCCAGCAGCTTAGGGCCACAGGGAGATGAGACCCAGTACTTC.

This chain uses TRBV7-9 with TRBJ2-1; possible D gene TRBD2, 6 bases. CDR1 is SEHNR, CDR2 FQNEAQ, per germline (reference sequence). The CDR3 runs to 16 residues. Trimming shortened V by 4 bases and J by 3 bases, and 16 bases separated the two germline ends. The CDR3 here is CASSSQGGLCYNEQFF. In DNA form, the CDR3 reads TGTGCCAGCAGCTCCCAAGGAGGGCTATGCTACAATGAGCAGTTCTTC.

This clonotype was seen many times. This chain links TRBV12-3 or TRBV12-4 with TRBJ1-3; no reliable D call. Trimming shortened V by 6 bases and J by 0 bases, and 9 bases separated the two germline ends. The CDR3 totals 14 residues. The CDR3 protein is CASRRVTSGNTIYF. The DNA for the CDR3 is TGTGCCAGCAGGAGGGTAACCTCTGGAAACACCATATATTTT.

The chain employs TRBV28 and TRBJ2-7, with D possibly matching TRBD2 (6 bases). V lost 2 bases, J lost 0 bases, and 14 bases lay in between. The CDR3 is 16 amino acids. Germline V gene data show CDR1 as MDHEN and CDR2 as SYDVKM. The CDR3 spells CASSLASGTLSYEQYF. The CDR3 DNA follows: TGTGCCAGCAGTTTAGCCTCCGGGACTCTCTCCTACGAGCAGTACTTC.

CDR3 in DNA: TGTGCCAGCAGCCCCGTCGGACCGTTCTATGGCTACACCTTC. It translates to CASSPVGPFYGYTF. The V gene is TRBV7-6, the J gene TRBJ1-2, with D unclear. Looked up from germline, CDR1 is SGHVS and CDR2 is FNYEAQ. CDR3 length equals 14 residues. V dropped 5 bases and J dropped 4 bases, with 14 bases sitting between them.

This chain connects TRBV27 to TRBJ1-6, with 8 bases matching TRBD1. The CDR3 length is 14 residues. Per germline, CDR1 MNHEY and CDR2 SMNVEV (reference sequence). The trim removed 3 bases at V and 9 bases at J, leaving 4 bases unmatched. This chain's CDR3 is CASSLTGAVSPLHF. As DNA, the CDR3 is TGTGCCAGCAGTTTGACAGGGGCCGTTTCACCCCTCCACTTT.

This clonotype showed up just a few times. The CDR3 here is CASSRTANRGGNGYTF. The CDR3 bases are TGTGCCAGCAGCCGAACGGCGAACAGGGGGGGAAACGGCTACACCTTC. This rearrangement joins TRBV7-6 to TRBJ1-2, with 8 positions matching TRBD1. Trimming at V came to 5 bases and at J to 8 bases, leaving 16 bases not matched to a gene. The CDR3 consists of 16 residues. Per germline, CDR1 SGHVS and CDR2 FNYEAQ.

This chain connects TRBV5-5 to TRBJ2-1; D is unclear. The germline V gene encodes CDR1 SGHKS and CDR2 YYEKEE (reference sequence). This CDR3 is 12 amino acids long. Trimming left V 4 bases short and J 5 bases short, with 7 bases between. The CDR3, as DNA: TGTGCCAGCAGCCTGCACGACAATGAGCAGTTCTTC. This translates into CASSLHDNEQFF.

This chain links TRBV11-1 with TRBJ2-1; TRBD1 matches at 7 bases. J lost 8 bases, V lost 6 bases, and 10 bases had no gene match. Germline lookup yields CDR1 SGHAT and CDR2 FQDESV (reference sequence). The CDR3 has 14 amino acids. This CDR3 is CASSLQGIRHEQFF. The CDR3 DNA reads TGTGCCAGCAGTTTACAGGGGATTAGGCATGAGCAGTTCTTC.

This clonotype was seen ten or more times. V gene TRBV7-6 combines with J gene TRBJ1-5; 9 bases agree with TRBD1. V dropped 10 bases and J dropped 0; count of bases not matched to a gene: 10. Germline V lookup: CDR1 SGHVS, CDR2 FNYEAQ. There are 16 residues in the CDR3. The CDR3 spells CATWTGDIYSNQPQHF. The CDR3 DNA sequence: TGTGCCACCTGGACAGGGGACATCTATAGCAATCAGCCCCAGCATTTT.

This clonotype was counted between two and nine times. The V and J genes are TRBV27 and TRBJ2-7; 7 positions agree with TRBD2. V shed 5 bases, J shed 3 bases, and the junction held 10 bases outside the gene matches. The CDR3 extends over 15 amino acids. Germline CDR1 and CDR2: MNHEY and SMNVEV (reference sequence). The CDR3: CASSPGLEMVYEQYF. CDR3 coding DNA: TGTGCCAGCAGTCCAGGACTAGAGATGGTCTACGAGCAGTACTTC.

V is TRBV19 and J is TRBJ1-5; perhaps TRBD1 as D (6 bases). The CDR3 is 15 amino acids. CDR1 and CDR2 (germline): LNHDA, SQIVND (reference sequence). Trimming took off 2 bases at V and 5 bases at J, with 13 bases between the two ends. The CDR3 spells CASSISDSPYQPQHF. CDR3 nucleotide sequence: TGTGCCAGTAGTATATCGGACAGCCCCTATCAGCCCCAGCATTTT. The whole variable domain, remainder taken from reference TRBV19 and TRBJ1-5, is DGGITQSPKYLFRKEGQNVTLSCEQNLNHDAMYWYRQDPGQGLRLIYYSQIVNDFQKGDIAEGYSVSREKKESFPLTVTSAQKNPTAFYLCASSISDSPYQPQHFGDGTRLSIL.

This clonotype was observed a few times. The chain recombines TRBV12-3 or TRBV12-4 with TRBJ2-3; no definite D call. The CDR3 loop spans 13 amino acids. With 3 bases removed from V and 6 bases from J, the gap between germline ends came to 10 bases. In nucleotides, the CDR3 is TGTGCCAGCAGTTTGGGCCCCTCCGATACGCAGTATTTT. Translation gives CASSLGPSDTQYF.

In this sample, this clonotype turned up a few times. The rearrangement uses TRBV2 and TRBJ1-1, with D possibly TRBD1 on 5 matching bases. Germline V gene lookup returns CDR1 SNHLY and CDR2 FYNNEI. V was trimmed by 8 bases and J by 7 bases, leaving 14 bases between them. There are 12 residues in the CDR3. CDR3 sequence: CASGDPVNEAFF. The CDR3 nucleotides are TGTGCCAGCGGGGACCCCGTAAATGAAGCTTTCTTT. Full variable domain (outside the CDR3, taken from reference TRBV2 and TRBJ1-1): EPEVTQTPSHQVTQMGQEVILRCVPISNHLYFYWYRQILGQKVEFLVSFYNNEISEKSEIFDDQFSVERPDGSNFTLKIRSTKLEDSAMYFCASGDPVNEAFFGQGTRLTVV.

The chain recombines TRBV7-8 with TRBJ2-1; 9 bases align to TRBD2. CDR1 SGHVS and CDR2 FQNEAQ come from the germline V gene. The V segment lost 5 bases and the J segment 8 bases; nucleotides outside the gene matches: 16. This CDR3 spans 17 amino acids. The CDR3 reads CASSPGAGGHSVDEQFF. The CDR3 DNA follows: TGTGCCAGCAGCCCGGGAGCGGGGGGCCATTCCGTAGATGAGCAGTTCTTC.

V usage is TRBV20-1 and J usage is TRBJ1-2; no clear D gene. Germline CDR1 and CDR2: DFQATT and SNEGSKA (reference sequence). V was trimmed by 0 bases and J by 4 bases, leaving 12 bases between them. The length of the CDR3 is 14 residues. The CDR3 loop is CSARDFGRSYGYTF. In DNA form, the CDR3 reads TGCAGTGCTAGAGATTTCGGCAGGTCCTATGGCTACACCTTC.

CDR3 in amino acids: CASGLALAGGPSPDTDTQYF. CDR3 nucleotide sequence: TGTGCTAGTGGTTTGGCCTTAGCGGGGGGACCTTCCCCGGATACCGATACGCAGTATTTT. This chain uses TRBV12-5 with TRBJ2-3, with 10 bases matching TRBD2. V lost 1 base, J lost 6 bases, and 19 bases stayed unmatched. Germline V gene data show CDR1 as LGHNT and CDR2 as FRNRAP. This CDR3 has 20 residues.

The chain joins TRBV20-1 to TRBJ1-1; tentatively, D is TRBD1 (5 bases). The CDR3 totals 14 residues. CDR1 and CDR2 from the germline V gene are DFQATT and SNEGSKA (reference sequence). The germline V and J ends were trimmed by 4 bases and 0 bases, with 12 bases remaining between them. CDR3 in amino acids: CSATPTVMNTEAFF. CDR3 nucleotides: TGCAGTGCTACCCCGACAGTCATGAACACTGAAGCTTTCTTT.

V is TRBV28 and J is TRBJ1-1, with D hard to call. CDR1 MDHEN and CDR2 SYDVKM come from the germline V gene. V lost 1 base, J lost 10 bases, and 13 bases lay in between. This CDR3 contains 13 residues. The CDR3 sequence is CASSLFRASVAFF. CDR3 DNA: TGTGCCAGCAGTTTATTCCGGGCCTCTGTAGCTTTCTTT.

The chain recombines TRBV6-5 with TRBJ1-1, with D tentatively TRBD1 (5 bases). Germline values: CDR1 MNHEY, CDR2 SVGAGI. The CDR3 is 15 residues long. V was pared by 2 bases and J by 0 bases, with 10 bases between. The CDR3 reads CASSYLGTVNTEAFF. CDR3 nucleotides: TGTGCCAGCAGTTACCTTGGGACGGTGAACACTGAAGCTTTCTTT.

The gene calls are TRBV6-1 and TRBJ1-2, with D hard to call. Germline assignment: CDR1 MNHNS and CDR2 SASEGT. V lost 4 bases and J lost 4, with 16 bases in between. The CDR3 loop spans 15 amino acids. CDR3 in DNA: TGTGCCAGCAGTGGTGGGTCCAGTGGACCCTATGGCTACACCTTC. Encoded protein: CASSGGSSGPYGYTF.

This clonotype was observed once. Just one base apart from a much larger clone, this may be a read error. DNA for the CDR3: TGTGCCAGCAGCCTCACTAGCGGGGGGGTCGGAGATACGCAGTATTTT. Amino acid sequence: CASSLTSGGVGDTQYF. This rearrangement joins TRBV7-4 to TRBJ2-3, with 13 bases that match TRBD2. In germline, CDR1 is SGHVT, CDR2 SQSDAQ. V lost 5 bases, J lost 5 bases, and 7 bases stayed unmatched. The CDR3 consists of 16 residues.

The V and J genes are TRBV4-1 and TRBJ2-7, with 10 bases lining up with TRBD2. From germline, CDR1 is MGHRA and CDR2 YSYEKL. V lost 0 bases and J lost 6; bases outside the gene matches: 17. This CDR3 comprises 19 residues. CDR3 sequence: CASSQDRTSGAYLYGEQYF. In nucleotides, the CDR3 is TGCGCCAGCAGCCAAGACAGAACTAGCGGGGCTTACCTTTACGGCGAGCAGTACTTC.

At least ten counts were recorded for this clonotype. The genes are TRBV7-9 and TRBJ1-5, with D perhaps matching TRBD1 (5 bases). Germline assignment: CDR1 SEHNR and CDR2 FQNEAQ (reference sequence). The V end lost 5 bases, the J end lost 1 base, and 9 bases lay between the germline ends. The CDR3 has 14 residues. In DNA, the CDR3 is TGTGCCAGCAGCCCCTGGGACAGCAATCAGCCCCAGCATTTT. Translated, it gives CASSPWDSNQPQHF.

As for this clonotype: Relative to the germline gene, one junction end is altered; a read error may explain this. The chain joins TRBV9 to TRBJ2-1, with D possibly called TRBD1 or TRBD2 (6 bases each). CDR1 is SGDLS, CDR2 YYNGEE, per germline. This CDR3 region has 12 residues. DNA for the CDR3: TGTGCCAGCAGCGTAGGTGGGGGGCCATTCGACTTC. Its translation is CASSVGGGPFDF.

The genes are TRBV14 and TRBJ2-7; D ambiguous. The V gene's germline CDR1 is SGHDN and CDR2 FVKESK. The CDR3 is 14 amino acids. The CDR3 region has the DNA TGCGCCAGCAGCCAAGTAGGCCGAGCTTACGAGCAGTACGTC. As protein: CASSQVGRAYEQYV.

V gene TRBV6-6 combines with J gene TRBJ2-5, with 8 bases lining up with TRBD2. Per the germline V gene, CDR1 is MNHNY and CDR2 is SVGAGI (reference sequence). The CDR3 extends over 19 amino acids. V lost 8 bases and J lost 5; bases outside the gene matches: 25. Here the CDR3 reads CASLLAAPDFLPKGETQYF. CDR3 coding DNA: TGTGCCAGCCTACTAGCGGCCCCCGACTTCCTCCCAAAAGGGGAGACCCAGTACTTC.

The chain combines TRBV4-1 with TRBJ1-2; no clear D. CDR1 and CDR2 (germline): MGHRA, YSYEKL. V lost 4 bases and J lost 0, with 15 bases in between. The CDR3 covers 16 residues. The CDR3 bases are TGCGCCAGCAGCCTAGAAAGACAAGCCTCTAACTATGGCTACACCTTC. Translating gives CASSLERQASNYGYTF.

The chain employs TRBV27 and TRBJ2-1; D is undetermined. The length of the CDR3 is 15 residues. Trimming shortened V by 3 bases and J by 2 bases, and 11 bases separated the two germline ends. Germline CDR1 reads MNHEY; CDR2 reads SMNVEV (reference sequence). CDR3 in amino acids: CASSFSAGAYNEQFF. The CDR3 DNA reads TGTGCCAGCAGTTTTTCAGCCGGAGCCTACAATGAGCAGTTCTTC.

CDR3 loop: CATSDWTTRFANTGELFF. For the CDR3, the DNA is TGTGCCACCAGTGATTGGACTACACGGTTCGCGAACACCGGGGAGCTGTTTTTT. V usage is TRBV24-1 and J usage is TRBJ2-2; tentative D call: TRBD2 (6 bases). The CDR3 covers 18 residues. Germline V gene data show CDR1 as KGHDR and CDR2 as SFDVKD. Trimming removed 2 bases at V and 0 bases at J, with 15 bases between.

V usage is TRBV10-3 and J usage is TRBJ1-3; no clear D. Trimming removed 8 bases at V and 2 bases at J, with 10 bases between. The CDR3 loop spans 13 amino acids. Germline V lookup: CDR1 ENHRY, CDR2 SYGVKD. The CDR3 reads CAILSPTGNTIYF. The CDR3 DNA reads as TGTGCCATCCTAAGCCCAACTGGAAACACCATATATTTT.

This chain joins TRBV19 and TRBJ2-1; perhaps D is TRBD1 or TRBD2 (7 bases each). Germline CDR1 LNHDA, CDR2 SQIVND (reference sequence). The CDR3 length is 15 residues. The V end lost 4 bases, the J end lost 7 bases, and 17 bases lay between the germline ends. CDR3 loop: CASSKGGGRFNEQFF. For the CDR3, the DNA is TGTGCCAGTAGTAAGGGAGGGGGCCGATTTAATGAGCAGTTCTTC. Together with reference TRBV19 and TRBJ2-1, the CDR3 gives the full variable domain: DGGITQSPKYLFRKEGQNVTLSCEQNLNHDAMYWYRQDPGQGLRLIYYSQIVNDFQKGDIAEGYSVSREKKESFPLTVTSAQKNPTAFYLCASSKGGGRFNEQFFGPGTRLTVL.